This paragraph reports one T cell receptor (beta chain). As yet, its antigen is unknown. The sample's treatment: oral pan-JAK inhibitor, 5-10 mg twice daily. Samples from alopecia areata patients were lesional scalp punch biopsies and peripheral blood. The CDR3 runs 10 residues. Germline V gene lookup returns CDR1 SNHLY and CDR2 FYNNEI. V shed 6 bases and J shed 3 bases, with 2 bases lying between them. Extracted RNA was reverse transcribed, and the resulting cDNA served as sequencing template. The table came from immunoSEQ multiplex PCR; TCRdb's copy has only in-frame clones and leaves some out. Of 250,000 to 350,000 clones in the sample, roughly 60% were seen once. This entry comes from a study of CD8+ T cells in alopecia areata. Study at large: Treated patients were scored for severity by percent of scalp affected.

Findings and limits, study-wide: Scalp and blood retained many expanded lesional clones during tofacitinib. Greater clonality was observed in lesional scalp samples, especially alopecia totalis/universalis, versus normal scalp.

Specimen: CD4+ T cells sorted from blood, collected at week 52, from a patient treated with tofacitinib. The rearrangement joins TRBV2 to TRBJ1-2, with D unresolved. This receptor was obtained from a human donor with alopecia areata. Here the CDR3 DNA reads TGTGCCAGCAGGGACTATGGCTACACCTTC. Its protein is CASRDYGYTF.